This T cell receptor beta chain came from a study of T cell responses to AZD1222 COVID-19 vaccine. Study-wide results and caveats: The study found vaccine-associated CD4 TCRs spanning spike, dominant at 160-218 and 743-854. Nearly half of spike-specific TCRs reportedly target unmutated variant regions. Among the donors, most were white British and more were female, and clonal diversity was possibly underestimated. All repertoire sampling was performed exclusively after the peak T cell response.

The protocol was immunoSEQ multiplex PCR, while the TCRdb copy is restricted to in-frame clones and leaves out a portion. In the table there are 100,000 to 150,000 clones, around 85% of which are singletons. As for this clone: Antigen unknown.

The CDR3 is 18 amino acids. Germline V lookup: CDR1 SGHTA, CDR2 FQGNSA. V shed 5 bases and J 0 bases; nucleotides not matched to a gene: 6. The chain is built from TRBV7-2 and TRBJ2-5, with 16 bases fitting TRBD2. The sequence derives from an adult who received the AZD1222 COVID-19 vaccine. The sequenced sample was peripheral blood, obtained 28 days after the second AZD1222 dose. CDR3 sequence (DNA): TGTGCCAGCAGCCTGGGACTAGCGGGGGGGATGTACCAAGAGACCCAGTACTTC. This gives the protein CASSLGLAGGMYQETQYF. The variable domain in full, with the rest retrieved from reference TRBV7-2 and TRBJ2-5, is GAGVSQSPSNKVTEKGKDVELRCDPISGHTALYWYRQSLGQGLEFLIYFQGNSAPDKSGLPSDRFSAERTGGSVSTLTIQRTQQEDSAVYLCASSLGLAGGMYQETQYFGPGTRLLVL.